The 8 T cell receptor beta chains below come from one sample, sequenced in a study of T-cell memory formation after mild COVID-19. One entry per CDR3 protein results from TCRdb running MiXCR on the 5' RACE reads. The sample yields about 320,000 distinct CDR3 sequences, roughly an eighth seen once. The sample taken for sequencing was PBMCs or a T cell subset sorted from them (not recorded which). The receptors originated from a man between 18 and 29 years old who had mild COVID-19 (a few samples of this study predate the infection). Cell type and time point are not known.

This clonotype was found a few times. One junction end disagrees with the germline gene, perhaps due to a read error. The chain links TRBV6-5 to TRBJ2-1, with TRBD2 identical over 12 bases. Looked up from germline, CDR1 is MNHEY and CDR2 is SVGAGI. This CDR3 spans 18 amino acids. This CDR3 reads CASKLLAGGISSSNEQFF. DNA of the CDR3: TGTGCCAGCAAACTTCTAGCGGGGGGGATAAGCTCCTCCAATGAGCAGTTCTTC.

This clonotype showed up just a few times. The V and J genes are TRBV6-1 and TRBJ2-3; TRBD1 agrees at 8 bases. The CDR3 contains 16 residues. In germline, CDR1 is MNHNS, CDR2 SASEGT. Trimming at V came to 4 bases and at J to 2 bases, leaving 8 bases not matched to a gene. CDR3 residues: CASSGPSGGTTDTQYF. The CDR3 bases are TGTGCCAGCAGTGGCCCCTCAGGGGGCACCACAGATACGCAGTATTTT.

The chain combines TRBV5-1 with TRBJ1-3, with D unresolved. This CDR3 comprises 15 residues. The germline V and J ends were trimmed by 0 bases and 2 bases, with 9 bases remaining between them. Per germline, CDR1 SGHRS and CDR2 YFSETQ. The CDR3 region is CASSLELAAGNTIYF. The CDR3 bases are TGCGCCAGCAGCTTGGAACTGGCGGCTGGAAACACCATATATTTT. Full variable domain (outside the CDR3, taken from reference TRBV5-1 and TRBJ1-3): KAGVTQTPRYLIKTRGQQVTLSCSPISGHRSVSWYQQTPGQGLQFLFEYFSETQRNKGNFPGRFSGRQFSNSRSEMNVSTLELGDSALYLCASSLELAAGNTIYFGEGSWLTVV.

This clonotype showed up just a few times. The rearrangement joins TRBV12-3 or TRBV12-4 to TRBJ2-2; 9 nucleotides align to TRBD2. The CDR3 contains 15 residues. With 6 bases clipped from V and 2 bases from J, the junction kept 4 bases outside the gene matches. This chain's CDR3 is CASSQRGVNTGELFF. For the CDR3, the DNA is TGTGCCAGCAGCCAGCGGGGGGTCAACACCGGGGAGCTGTTTTTT.

This clonotype was seen only a few times. The chain combines TRBV20-1 with TRBJ2-7; D perhaps matches TRBD1 (5 bases). Germline values: CDR1 DFQATT, CDR2 SNEGSKA (reference sequence). This CDR3 region has 14 residues. With 2 bases removed from V and 5 bases from J, the gap between germline ends came to 16 bases. This chain's CDR3 is CSARRPARVDEQYF. Here the CDR3 DNA reads TGCAGTGCTAGAAGACCTGCCAGGGTAGACGAGCAGTACTTC.

This clonotype was detected many times. This chain connects TRBV6-5 to TRBJ2-7; D not resolved. The V gene lost 5 bases and the J gene lost 1 base, with 15 bases spanning the gap. Germline V gene data show CDR1 as MNHEY and CDR2 as SVGAGI. CDR3 length: 15 residues. Here the CDR3 reads CASSLGPMGSYEQYF. In nucleotides, the CDR3 is TGTGCCAGCAGTCTCGGGCCGATGGGGTCCTACGAGCAGTACTTC.

This rearrangement joins TRBV10-3 to TRBJ2-5; D is unresolved. Trimming pared 2 bases from V and 5 bases from J, leaving 6 bases between. CDR1 ENHRY and CDR2 SYGVKD come from the germline V gene. The CDR3 is 12 amino acids. The CDR3 loop reads CAISERLETQYF. For the CDR3, the DNA is TGTGCCATCAGTGAGAGGCTGGAGACCCAGTACTTC.

The CDR3, as DNA: TGTGCCAGCAGCTTATTGGGAACCTATGGCTACACCTTC. It yields the protein CASSLLGTYGYTF. This chain connects TRBV7-9 to TRBJ1-2; unclear D gene. The V gene's germline CDR1 is SEHNR and CDR2 FQNEAQ (reference sequence). V was trimmed by 2 bases and J by 4 bases, leaving 8 bases between them. The CDR3 extends over 13 amino acids.